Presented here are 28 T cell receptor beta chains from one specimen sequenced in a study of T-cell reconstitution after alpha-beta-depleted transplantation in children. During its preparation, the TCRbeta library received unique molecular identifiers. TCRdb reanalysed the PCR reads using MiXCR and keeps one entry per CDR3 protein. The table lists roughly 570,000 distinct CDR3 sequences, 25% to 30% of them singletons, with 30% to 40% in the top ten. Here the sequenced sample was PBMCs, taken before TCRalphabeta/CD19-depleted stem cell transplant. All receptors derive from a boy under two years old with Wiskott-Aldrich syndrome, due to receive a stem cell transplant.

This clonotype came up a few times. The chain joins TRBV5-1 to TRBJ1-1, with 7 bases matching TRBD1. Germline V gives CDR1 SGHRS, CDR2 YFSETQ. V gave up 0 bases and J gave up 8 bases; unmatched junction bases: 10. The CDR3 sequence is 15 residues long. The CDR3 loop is CASSLGPGQSSEAFF. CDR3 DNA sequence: TGCGCCAGCAGCTTGGGCCCGGGACAGTCGTCCGAAGCTTTCTTT.

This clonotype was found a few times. The CDR3 sequence: CAISEERESNEQYF. For the CDR3, the DNA is TGTGCCATCAGTGAAGAACGGGAGAGCAACGAGCAGTACTTC. The gene calls are TRBV10-3 and TRBJ2-7; the D gene is possibly TRBD2 (6 bases). CDR3 length equals 14 residues. CDR1 and CDR2 from the germline V gene are ENHRY and SYGVKD. V lost 3 bases and J 5 bases, leaving 14 bases between the germline ends.

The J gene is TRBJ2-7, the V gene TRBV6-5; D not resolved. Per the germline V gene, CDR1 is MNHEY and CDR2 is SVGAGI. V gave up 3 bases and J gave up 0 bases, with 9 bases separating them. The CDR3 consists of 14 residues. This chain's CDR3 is CASSYTRTSYEQYF. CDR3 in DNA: TGTGCCAGCAGTTATACACGGACCTCCTACGAGCAGTACTTC.

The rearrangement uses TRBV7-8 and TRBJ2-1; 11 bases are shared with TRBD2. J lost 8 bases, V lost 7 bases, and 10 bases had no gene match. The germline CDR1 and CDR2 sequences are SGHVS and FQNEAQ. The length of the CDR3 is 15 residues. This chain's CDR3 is CASTAGTSGRYEQFF. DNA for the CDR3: TGTGCCAGCACCGCCGGGACTAGCGGTAGGTATGAGCAGTTCTTC.

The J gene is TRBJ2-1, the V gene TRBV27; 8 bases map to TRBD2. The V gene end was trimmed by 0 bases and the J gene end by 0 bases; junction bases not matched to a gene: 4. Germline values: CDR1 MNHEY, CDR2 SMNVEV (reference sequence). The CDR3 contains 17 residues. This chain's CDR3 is CASSLSSLAGSYNEQFF. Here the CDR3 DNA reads TGTGCCAGCAGTTTATCCAGCCTAGCGGGCTCCTACAATGAGCAGTTCTTC.

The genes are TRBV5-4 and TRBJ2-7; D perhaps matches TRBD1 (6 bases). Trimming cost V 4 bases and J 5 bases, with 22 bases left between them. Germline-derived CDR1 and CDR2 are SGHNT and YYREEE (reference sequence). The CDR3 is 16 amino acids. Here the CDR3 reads CASSRKMGQKGNEQYF. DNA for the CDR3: TGTGCCAGCAGCAGGAAGATGGGACAAAAAGGCAACGAGCAGTACTTC.

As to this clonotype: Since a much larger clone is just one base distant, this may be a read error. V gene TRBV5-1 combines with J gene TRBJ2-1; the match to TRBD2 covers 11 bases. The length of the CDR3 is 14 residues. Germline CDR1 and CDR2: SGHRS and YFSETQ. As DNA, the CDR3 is TGCGCCAGCAGTGTGACTAGCGGGAACAATGAGCACTTCTTC. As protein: CASSVTSGNNEHFF.

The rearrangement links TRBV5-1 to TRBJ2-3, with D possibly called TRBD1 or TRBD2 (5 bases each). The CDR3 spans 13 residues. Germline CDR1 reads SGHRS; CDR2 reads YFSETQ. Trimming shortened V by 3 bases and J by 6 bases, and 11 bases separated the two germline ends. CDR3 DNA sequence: TGCGCCAGCAGCTCCGGGGCGGGTGATACGCAGTATTTT. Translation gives CASSSGAGDTQYF.

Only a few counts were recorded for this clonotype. The CDR3 here is CSARVPSSYEQYF. CDR3 bases: TGCAGTGCTAGGGTCCCTAGCTCCTACGAGCAGTACTTC. The chain recombines TRBV20-1 with TRBJ2-7; D not certain. V dropped 3 bases and J dropped 0 bases, with 9 bases sitting between them. This CDR3 comprises 13 residues. Germline CDR1 reads DFQATT; CDR2 reads SNEGSKA (reference sequence).

CDR3: CSVEGSGRARVVEQFF. DNA of the CDR3: TGCAGCGTTGAGGGTAGCGGGAGGGCCCGTGTCGTTGAGCAGTTCTTC. The chain has TRBV29-1 and TRBJ2-1; TRBD2 matches 11 bases. The CDR3 length is 16 residues. Unmatched junction bases numbered 13, after V lost 3 bases and J lost 9 bases. Germline lookup yields CDR1 SQVTM and CDR2 ANQGSEA.

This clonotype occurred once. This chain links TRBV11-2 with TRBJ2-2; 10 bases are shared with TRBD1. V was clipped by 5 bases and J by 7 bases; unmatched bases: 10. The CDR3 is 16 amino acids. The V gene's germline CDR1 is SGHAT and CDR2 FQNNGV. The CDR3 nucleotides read TGTGCCAGCAGCAAGACAGGGGGCAACTCCCACGGGGAGCTGTTTTTT. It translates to CASSKTGGNSHGELFF.

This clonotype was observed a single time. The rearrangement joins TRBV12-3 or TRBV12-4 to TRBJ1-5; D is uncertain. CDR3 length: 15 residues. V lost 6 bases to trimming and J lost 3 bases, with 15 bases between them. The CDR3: CASSPSGQPNQPQHF. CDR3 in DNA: TGTGCCAGCAGCCCCTCTGGGCAACCCAATCAGCCCCAGCATTTT.

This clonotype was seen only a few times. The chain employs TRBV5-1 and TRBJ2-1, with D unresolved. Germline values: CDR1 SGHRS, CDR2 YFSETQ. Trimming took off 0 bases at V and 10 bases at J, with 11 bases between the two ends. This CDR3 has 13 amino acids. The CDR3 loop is CASSLVSVYEQFF. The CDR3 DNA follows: TGCGCCAGCAGCTTGGTATCAGTATACGAGCAGTTCTTC.

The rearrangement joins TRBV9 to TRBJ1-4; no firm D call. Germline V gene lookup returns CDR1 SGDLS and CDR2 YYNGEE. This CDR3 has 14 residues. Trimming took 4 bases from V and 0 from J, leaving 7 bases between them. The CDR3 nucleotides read TGTGCCAGCAGCCCGTGGGCAACTAATGAAAAACTGTTTTTT. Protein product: CASSPWATNEKLFF.

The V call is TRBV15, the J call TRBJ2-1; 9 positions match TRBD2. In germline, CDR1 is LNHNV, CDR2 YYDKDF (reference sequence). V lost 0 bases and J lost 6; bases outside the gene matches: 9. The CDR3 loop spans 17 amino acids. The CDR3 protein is CATSRDFGAGGSNEQFF. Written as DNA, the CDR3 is TGTGCCACCAGCAGAGATTTTGGAGCGGGAGGCTCCAATGAGCAGTTCTTC. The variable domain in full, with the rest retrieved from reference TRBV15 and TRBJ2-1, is DAMVIQNPRYQVTQFGKPVTLSCSQTLNHNVMYWYQQKSSQAPKLLFHYYDKDFNNEADTPDNFQSRRPNTSFCFLDIRSPGLGDTAMYLCATSRDFGAGGSNEQFFGPGTRLTVL.

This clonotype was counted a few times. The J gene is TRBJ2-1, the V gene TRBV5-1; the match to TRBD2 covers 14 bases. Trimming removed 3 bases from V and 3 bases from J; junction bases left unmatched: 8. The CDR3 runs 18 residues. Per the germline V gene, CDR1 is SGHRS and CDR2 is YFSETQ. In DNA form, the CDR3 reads TGCGCCAGCAGCTCGAGACTAGCGGGAGGGCTTGTCTACAATGAGCAGTTCTTC. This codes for CASSSRLAGGLVYNEQFF.

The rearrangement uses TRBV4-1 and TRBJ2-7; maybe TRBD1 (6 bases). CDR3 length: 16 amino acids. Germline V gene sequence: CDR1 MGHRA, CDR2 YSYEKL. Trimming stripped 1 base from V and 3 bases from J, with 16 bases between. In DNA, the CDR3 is TGCGCCAGCAGCCAAGGGGCCTGGGACACCGACTACGAGCAGTACTTC. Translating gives CASSQGAWDTDYEQYF.

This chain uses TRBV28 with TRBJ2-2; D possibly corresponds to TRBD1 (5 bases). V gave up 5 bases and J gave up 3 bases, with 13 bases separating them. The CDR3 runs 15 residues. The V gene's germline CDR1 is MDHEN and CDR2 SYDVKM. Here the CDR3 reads CASSPDSLDTGELFF. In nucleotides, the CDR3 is TGTGCCAGCAGTCCTGACAGTTTAGACACCGGGGAGCTGTTTTTT. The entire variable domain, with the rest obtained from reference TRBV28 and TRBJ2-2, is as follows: DVKVTQSSRYLVKRTGEKVFLECVQDMDHENMFWYRQDPGLGLRLIYFSYDVKMKEKGDIPEGYSVSREKKERFSLILESASTNQTSMYLCASSPDSLDTGELFFGEGSRLTVL.

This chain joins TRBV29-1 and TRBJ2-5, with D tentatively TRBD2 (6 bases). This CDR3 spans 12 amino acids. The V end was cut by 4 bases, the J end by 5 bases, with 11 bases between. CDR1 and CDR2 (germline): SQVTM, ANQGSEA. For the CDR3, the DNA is TGCAGCGTTGCGGAGGGTAGGGAGACCCAGTACTTC. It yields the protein CSVAEGRETQYF.

CDR3 amino acids: CSAPGGVGKETQYF. The CDR3 nucleotides are TGCAGTGCCCCAGGGGGAGTAGGAAAAGAGACCCAGTACTTC. V gene TRBV20-1 combines with J gene TRBJ2-5, with 7 bases identical to TRBD1. The length of the CDR3 is 14 residues. The ends lost 6 bases at V and 3 bases at J; junction bases unmatched: 10. Germline V CDR1 and CDR2: DFQATT, SNEGSKA (reference sequence).

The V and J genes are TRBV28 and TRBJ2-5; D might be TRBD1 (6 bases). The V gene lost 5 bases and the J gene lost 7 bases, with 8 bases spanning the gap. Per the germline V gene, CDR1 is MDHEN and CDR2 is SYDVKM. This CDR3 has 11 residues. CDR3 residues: CASSTGLTQYF. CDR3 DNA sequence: TGTGCCAGCAGTACAGGGTTGACCCAGTACTTC. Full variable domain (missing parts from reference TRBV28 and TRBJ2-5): DVKVTQSSRYLVKRTGEKVFLECVQDMDHENMFWYRQDPGLGLRLIYFSYDVKMKEKGDIPEGYSVSREKKERFSLILESASTNQTSMYLCASSTGLTQYFGPGTRLLVL.

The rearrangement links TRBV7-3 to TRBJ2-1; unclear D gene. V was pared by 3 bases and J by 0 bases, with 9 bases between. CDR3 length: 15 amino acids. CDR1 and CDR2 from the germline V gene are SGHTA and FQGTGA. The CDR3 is CASSFQQSSYNEQFF. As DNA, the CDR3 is TGTGCCAGCAGCTTCCAACAGAGCTCCTACAATGAGCAGTTCTTC.

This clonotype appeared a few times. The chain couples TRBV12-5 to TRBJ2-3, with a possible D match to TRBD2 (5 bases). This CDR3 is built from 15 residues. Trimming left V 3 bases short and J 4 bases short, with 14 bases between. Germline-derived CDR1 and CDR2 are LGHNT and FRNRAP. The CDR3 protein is CASGLIALRADTQYF. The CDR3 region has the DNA TGTGCTAGTGGTTTAATAGCGCTTCGGGCAGATACGCAGTATTTT.

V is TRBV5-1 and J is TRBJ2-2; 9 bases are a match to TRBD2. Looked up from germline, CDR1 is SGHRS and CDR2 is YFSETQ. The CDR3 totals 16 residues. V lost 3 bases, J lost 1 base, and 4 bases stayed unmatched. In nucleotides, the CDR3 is TGCGCCAGCAGCTGGATGACTAGCGGGAACACCGGGGAGCTGTTTTTT. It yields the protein CASSWMTSGNTGELFF.

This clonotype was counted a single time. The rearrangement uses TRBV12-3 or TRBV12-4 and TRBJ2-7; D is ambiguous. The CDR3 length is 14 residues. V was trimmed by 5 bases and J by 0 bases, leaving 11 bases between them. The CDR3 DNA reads TGTGCCAGCAGTCCCTTCGCGGCCTCCTACGAGCAGTACTTC. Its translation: CASSPFAASYEQYF.

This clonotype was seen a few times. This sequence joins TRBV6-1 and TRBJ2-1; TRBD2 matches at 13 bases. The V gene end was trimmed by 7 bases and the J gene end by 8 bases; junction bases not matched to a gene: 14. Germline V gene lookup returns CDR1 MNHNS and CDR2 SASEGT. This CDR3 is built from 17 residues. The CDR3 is CASMSQLAGGRIDEQFF. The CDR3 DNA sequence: TGTGCCAGCATGTCTCAACTAGCGGGAGGGCGTATCGATGAGCAGTTCTTC.

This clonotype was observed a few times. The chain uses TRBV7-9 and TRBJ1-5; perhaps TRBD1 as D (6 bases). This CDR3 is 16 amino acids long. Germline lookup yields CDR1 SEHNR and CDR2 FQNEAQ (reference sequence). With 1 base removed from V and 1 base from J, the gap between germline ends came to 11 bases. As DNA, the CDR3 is TGTGCCAGCAGCTTAGGAACAGGGAAAAGCAATCAGCCCCAGCATTTT. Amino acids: CASSLGTGKSNQPQHF.

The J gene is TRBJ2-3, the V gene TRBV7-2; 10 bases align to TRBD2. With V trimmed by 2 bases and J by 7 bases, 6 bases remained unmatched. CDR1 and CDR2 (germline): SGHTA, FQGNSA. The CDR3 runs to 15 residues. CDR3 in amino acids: CASSLLAGVMHTQYF. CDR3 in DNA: TGTGCCAGCAGCTTACTAGCGGGAGTGATGCATACGCAGTATTTT.